The clone carrying this T cell receptor beta chain was observed a few times. Its specificity is not known. Libraries for TCRalpha and TCRbeta carried sample barcodes and unique molecular identifiers via 5'RACE. TCRdb passed the 5' RACE reads through MiXCR, listing each CDR3 protein once. The sample lists around 180,000 distinct CDR3 sequences; around 20% were seen once. These data belong to a study of T-cell memory formation after mild COVID-19. About the research overall: Largely donor-specific TCR clusters were found. General observations from the study: Day 37-peaking second-wave clones had unconfirmed SARS-CoV-2 specificity. Whereas later expanders leaned CD4+, clones contracting day 15 to 85 showed a balanced CD4/CD8 makeup.

Trimming took 4 bases from V and 1 from J, leaving 8 bases between them. Germline CDR1 is KGHSH and CDR2 is LQKENI. The CDR3 totals 13 residues. The rearrangement joins TRBV18 to TRBJ2-7; tentatively, D is TRBD2 (6 bases). The receptor comes from a man aged 18 to 30 who had mild COVID-19 (a few samples of this study predate the infection). Cell type and time point are not known. The sequencing sample was made of PBMCs or a T cell subset sorted from them (not recorded which). CDR3: CASSREASYEQYV. DNA for the CDR3: TGTGCCAGCTCACGGGAGGCGTCCTACGAGCAGTACGTC.